One T cell receptor beta chain is described in this entry. Its target is unknown. The beta constant-region primer was an equimolar mix of two oligonucleotides covering TRBC1 and TRBC2. Via MiXCR, TCRdb re-called the UMI-ligation and nested PCR reads, giving one row per CDR3 protein. The sample yields approximately 140,000 distinct CDR3 sequences, about 15% seen once. Overnight CMV lysate stimulation of fresh PBMCs defined donor CMV status by CD4+ IFNgamma. Cells stained for CD3, CD4, CD8, CD45RA, CD27 and viability were sorted into four CD45RA/CD27 subsets. The CDR3 covers 18 residues. Trimming removed 0 bases from V and 0 bases from J, with 15 bases in between. Germline CDR1 and CDR2: MNHEY and SVGEGT. The data belong to a study of naive and memory T cell subsets. Broader study findings: Naive and memory subsets had different power law exponents for TCR abundance.

Material for sequencing was naive CD4+ T cells from blood. V and J are TRBV6-2 or TRBV6-3 and TRBJ1-5; no clear D. The sequence came from a human donor in good health. The CDR3 spells CASSYSMGGGSSNQPQHF. The CDR3 DNA is TGTGCCAGCAGTTACTCGATGGGCGGCGGGAGTAGCAATCAGCCCCAGCATTTT.